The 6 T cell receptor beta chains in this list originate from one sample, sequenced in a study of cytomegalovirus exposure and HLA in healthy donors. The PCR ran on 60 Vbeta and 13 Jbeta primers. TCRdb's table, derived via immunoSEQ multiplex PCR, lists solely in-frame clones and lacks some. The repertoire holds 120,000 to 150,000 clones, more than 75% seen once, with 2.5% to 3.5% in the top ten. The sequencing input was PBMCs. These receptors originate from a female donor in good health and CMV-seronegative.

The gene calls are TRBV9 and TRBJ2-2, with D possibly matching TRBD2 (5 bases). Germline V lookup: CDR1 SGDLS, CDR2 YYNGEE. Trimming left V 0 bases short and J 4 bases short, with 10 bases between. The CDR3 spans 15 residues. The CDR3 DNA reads TGTGCCAGCAGCGTAGAGCCCGGGATCACCGGGGAGCTGTTTTTT. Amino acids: CASSVEPGITGELFF.

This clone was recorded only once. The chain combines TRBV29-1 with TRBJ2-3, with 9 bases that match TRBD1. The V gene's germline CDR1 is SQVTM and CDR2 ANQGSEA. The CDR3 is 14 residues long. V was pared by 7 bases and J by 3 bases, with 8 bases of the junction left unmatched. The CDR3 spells CSAGQGGGTDTQYF. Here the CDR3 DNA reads TGCAGCGCGGGACAGGGAGGAGGGACAGATACGCAGTATTTT.

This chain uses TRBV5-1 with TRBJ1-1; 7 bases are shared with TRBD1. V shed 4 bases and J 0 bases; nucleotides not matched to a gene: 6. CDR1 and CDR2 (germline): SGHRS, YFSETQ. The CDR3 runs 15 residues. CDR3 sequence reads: CASSPRTGLNTEAFF. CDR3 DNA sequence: TGCGCCAGCAGCCCGCGGACAGGCTTGAACACTGAAGCTTTCTTT.

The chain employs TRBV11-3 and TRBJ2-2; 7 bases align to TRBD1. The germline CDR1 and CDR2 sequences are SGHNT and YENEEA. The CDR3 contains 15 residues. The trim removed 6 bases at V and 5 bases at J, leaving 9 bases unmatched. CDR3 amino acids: CASSLRQGRTGELFF. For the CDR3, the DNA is TGTGCCAGCAGTCTCAGACAGGGTCGGACCGGGGAGCTGTTTTTT.

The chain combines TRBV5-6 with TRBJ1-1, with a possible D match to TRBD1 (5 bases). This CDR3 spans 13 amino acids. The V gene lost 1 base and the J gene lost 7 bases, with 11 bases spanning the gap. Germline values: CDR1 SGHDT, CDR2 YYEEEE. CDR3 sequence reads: CASSLWGGSEAFF. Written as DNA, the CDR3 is TGTGCCAGCAGCTTGTGGGGGGGGAGTGAAGCTTTCTTT.

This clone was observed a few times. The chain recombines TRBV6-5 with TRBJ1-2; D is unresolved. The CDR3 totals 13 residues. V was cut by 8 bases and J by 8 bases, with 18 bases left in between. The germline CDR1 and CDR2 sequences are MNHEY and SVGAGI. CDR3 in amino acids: CASLGPRTGGYTF. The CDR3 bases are TGTGCCAGCCTTGGACCCCGCACGGGGGGCTACACCTTC.